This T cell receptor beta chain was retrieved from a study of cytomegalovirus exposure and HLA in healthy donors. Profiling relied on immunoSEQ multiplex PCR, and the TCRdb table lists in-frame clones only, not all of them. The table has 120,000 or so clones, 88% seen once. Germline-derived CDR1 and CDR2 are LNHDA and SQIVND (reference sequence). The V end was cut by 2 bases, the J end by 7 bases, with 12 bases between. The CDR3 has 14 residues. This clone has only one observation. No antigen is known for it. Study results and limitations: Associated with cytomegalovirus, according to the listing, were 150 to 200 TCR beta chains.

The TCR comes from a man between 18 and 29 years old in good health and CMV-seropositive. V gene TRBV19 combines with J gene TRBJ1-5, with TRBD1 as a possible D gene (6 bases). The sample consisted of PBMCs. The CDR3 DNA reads TGTGCCAGTAGTATACAACAGGGCGGGCAGCCCCAGCATTTT. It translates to CASSIQQGGQPQHF.